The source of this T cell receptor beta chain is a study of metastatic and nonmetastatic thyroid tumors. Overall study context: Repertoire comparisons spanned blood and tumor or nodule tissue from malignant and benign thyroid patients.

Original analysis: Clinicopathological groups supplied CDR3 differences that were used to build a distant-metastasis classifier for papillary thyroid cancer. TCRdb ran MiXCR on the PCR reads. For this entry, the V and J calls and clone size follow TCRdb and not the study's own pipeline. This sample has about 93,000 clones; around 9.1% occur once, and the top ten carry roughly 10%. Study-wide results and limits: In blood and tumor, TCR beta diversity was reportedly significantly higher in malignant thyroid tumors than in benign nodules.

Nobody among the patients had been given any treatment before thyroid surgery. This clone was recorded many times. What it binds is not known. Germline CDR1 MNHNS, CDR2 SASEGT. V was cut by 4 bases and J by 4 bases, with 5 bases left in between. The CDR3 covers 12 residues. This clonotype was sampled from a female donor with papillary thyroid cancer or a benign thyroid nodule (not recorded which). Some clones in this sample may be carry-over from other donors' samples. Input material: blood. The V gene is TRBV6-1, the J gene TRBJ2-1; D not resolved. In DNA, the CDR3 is TGTGCCAGCAGTGCCCCTTACAATGAGCAGTTCTTC. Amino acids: CASSAPYNEQFF.